This T cell receptor beta chain was sequenced for a study of blood T cells in healthy people across ages. Findings and limits, study-wide: A roughly linear fall in TCR beta diversity per million T cells was seen with increasing age. The percentage of naive T cells correlated strongly with TCR beta diversity.

From germline, CDR1 is MNHEY and CDR2 SMNVEV (reference sequence). V was pared by 7 bases and J by 6 bases, with 13 bases between. This CDR3 contains 12 residues. This clonotype was recorded many times. Its cognate antigen is unknown. Sample-barcoded 5' priming and a J-beta primer mix drove a second PCR of roughly 7 to 11 cycles. Researchers report that a template-switch adaptor with 12 random nucleotides tagged each cDNA molecule. There were at least 3 million CDR3-containing paired-end reads obtained from each sample. Each CDR3 protein gets one entry after TCRdb re-called the 5' RACE reads with MiXCR. The sample shows around 1.5 million distinct CDR3 sequences, about 43% of them seen only once.

This clonotype originated in a woman aged 18-29 years in good health. The sequenced sample consisted of blood. The V call is TRBV27, the J call TRBJ2-7; D remains ambiguous. CDR3 in amino acids: CASTPPTGEQYF. DNA for the CDR3: TGTGCCAGCACTCCACCCACGGGCGAGCAGTACTTC.